Reported below is one TCR beta chain. These data belong to a study of blood T cell repertoires in COVID-19. Study as a whole: Italy, Spain and the United States were the sources of the convalescent and acute COVID-19 samples. In each case, the material was cDNA or gDNA derived from T cells, B-cell-depleted T cells, or PBMCs.

Method: immunoSEQ multiplex PCR; TCRdb's copy keeps in-frame clones and lacks some. The sample carries tens of thousands of clones, roughly four fifths recorded once. This CDR3 is built from 15 residues. Per the germline V gene, CDR1 is LGHDT and CDR2 is YNNKEL (reference sequence). V trimming: 5 bases; J trimming: 8 bases; junction bases outside the gene matches: 13. The sequence was collected from a man aged 60 to 75 with active COVID-19. V and J are TRBV3-1 (or the pseudogene TRBV3-2) and TRBJ2-3; the match to TRBD2 covers 7 bases. Material: peripheral blood. CDR3: CASSTTSVPAGTQYF. The CDR3 DNA follows: TGTGCCAGCAGCACTACTAGCGTCCCCGCCGGTACGCAGTATTTT.